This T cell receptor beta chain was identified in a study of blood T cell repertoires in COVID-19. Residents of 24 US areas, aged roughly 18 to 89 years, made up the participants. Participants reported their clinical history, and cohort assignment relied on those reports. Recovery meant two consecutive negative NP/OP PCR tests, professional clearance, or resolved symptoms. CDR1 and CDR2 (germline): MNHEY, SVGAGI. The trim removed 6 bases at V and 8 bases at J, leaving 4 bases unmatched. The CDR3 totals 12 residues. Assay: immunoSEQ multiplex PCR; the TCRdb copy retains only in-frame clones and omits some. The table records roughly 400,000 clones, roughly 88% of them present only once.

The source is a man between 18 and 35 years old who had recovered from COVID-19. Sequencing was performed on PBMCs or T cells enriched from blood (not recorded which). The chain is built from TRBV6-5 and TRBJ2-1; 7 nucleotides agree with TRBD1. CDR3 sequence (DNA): TGTGCCAGCAGCCACGACAGGGATGAGCAGTTCTTC. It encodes CASSHDRDEQFF.